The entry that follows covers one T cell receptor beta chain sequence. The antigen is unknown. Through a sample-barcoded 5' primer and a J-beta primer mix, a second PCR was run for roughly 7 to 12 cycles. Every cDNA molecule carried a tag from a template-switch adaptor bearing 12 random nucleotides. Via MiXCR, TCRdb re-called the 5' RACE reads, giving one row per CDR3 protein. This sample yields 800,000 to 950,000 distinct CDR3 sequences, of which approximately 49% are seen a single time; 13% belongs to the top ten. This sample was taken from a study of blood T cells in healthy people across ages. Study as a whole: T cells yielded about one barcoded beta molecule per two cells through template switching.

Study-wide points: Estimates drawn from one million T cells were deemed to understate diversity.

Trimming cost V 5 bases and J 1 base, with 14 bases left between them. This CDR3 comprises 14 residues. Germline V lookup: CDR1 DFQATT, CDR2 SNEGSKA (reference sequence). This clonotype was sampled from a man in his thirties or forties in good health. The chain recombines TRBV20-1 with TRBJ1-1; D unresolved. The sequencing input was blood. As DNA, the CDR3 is TGCAGTGCTCTCCAGATGTACAAGAACACTGAAGCTTTCTTT. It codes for CSALQMYKNTEAFF.